Below, 23 T cell receptor beta chains from the same sample are listed, as sequenced in a study of blood T cell repertoires in COVID-19. Data came from immunoSEQ multiplex PCR; TCRdb stores just in-frame clones and leaves some out. This table holds some 41,000 clones, 80% to 90% found once. Sequenced material: peripheral blood. These TCRs come from a human donor in a cohort sampled during active COVID-19.

The chain is built from TRBV19 and TRBJ2-5; 8 positions match TRBD1. Germline V gene data show CDR1 as LNHDA and CDR2 as SQIVND (reference sequence). V lost 5 bases and J lost 7; bases outside the gene matches: 9. This CDR3 region has 14 residues. CDR3 nucleotide sequence: TGTGCCAGTAGTCCCCAAGTCGGGACAGGGACCCAGTACTTC. Residues: CASSPQVGTGTQYF.

This clone appeared a single time. The chain uses TRBV6-5 and TRBJ1-2; 7 nucleotides match TRBD1. The CDR3 runs to 14 residues. J was trimmed by 5 bases and V by 8 bases; bases with no gene match: 11. CDR1 and CDR2 (germline): MNHEY, SVGAGI. CDR3 sequence: CASRRDSFTYGYTF. Written as DNA, the CDR3 is TGTGCCAGCCGGCGGGACAGCTTCACATATGGCTACACCTTC.

The rearrangement uses TRBV19 and TRBJ1-5; the D gene is possibly TRBD1 (6 bases). Trimming stripped 5 bases from V and 4 bases from J, with 12 bases between. The CDR3 contains 14 residues. The germline V gene has CDR1 LNHDA and CDR2 SQIVND (reference sequence). The DNA for the CDR3 is TGTGCCAGTAGTCTCCGGGACACTAATCAGCCCCAGCATTTT. Translated, it gives CASSLRDTNQPQHF.

The chain is built from TRBV27 and TRBJ1-1; maybe TRBD1 (5 bases). CDR3 length: 13 residues. V lost 6 bases, J lost 4 bases, and 12 bases lay in between. In germline, CDR1 is MNHEY, CDR2 SMNVEV (reference sequence). CDR3 nucleotide sequence: TGTGCCAGCAGCCTAGGACAAAGCACTGAAGCTTTCTTT. It specifies CASSLGQSTEAFF.

This clone was counted a single time. CDR3 coding DNA: TGTGCTAGTGGTCTCGACCGGCGGCAGGAGGGGAAGGAAAAACTGTTTTTT. It codes for CASGLDRRQEGKEKLFF. This chain connects TRBV12-5 to TRBJ1-4; maybe TRBD1 (5 bases). This CDR3 is built from 17 residues. CDR1 LGHNT and CDR2 FRNRAP come from the germline V gene. Between the trimmed V and J ends, which lost 5 bases and 8 bases, there was a span of 24 bases.

The J gene is TRBJ2-3, the V gene TRBV5-1; D gene unclear. CDR3 length: 14 amino acids. The germline V gene encodes CDR1 SGHRS and CDR2 YFSETQ. V lost 3 bases, J lost 5 bases, and 13 bases lay in between. The CDR3 loop reads CASSSASRVDTQYF. CDR3 bases: TGCGCCAGCAGCTCCGCTTCGAGAGTAGATACGCAGTATTTT.

This chain uses TRBV6-2 or TRBV6-3 with TRBJ2-3; TRBD2 agrees at 7 bases. The germline V gene encodes CDR1 MNHEY and CDR2 SVGEGT. The CDR3 is made up of 14 amino acids. J lost 4 bases, V lost 6 bases, and 7 bases had no gene match. CDR3 in amino acids: CASSGLVISDTQYF. DNA of the CDR3: TGTGCCAGCAGCGGACTAGTTATTTCAGATACGCAGTATTTT.

The V call is TRBV20-1, the J call TRBJ1-2; TRBD1 might be the D (5 bases). Trimming took off 3 bases at V and 5 bases at J, with 10 bases between the two ends. The germline V gene encodes CDR1 DFQATT and CDR2 SNEGSKA (reference sequence). The CDR3 has 12 residues. CDR3 amino acids: CSASWGIYGYTF. DNA for the CDR3: TGCAGTGCTAGTTGGGGCATATATGGCTACACCTTC.

This chain joins TRBV2 and TRBJ2-3; 12 nucleotides line up with TRBD1. The ends lost 8 bases at V and 3 bases at J; junction bases unmatched: 3. The length of the CDR3 is 14 residues. The germline gives CDR1 SNHLY, CDR2 FYNNEI. CDR3 bases: TGTGCCAGCCGGGACAGGGGGCTTACAGATACGCAGTATTTT. Amino acids: CASRDRGLTDTQYF.

The chain combines TRBV21-1 with TRBJ2-1; TRBD1, as called in the table, went unchecked against the DNA. TRBV21-1 is marked as a pseudogene. The CDR3 spans 15 residues. The DNA for the CDR3 is TGTGCCAGCAGCTTTCGGAGGGGGCACTTAAATGAGCAGTTCTTC. Translated, it gives CASSFRRGHLNEQFF.

The sample holds a few counts of this clone. The chain links TRBV5-4 to TRBJ2-7; the match to TRBD2 covers 7 bases. Trimming at V came to 3 bases and at J to 6 bases, leaving 15 bases not matched to a gene. This CDR3 region has 16 residues. Looked up from germline, CDR1 is SGHNT and CDR2 is YYREEE (reference sequence). The CDR3 here is CASSWGFGGTRSEQYF. The DNA for the CDR3 is TGTGCCAGCAGCTGGGGATTCGGGGGGACTCGGAGCGAGCAGTACTTC.

DNA of the CDR3: TGTGCCTGGAGCCAAACAGGGTGGAAGGGCAATCAGCCCCAGCATTTT. It translates to CAWSQTGWKGNQPQHF. The chain is built from TRBV30 and TRBJ1-5; the D gene is possibly TRBD1 (6 bases). The CDR3 sequence is 16 residues long. Per germline, CDR1 GTSNPN and CDR2 SVGIG (reference sequence). V lost 3 bases and J lost 2, with 17 bases in between.

The J gene is TRBJ2-7, the V gene TRBV4-1; D call uncertain. The CDR3 extends over 15 amino acids. The germline V gene has CDR1 MGHRA and CDR2 YSYEKL. V shed 1 base and J shed 3 bases, with 13 bases lying between them. The DNA for the CDR3 is TGCGCCAGCAGCCAAGCTAATTCCGCTAACTACGAGCAGTACTTC. This translates into CASSQANSANYEQYF.

V usage is TRBV25-1 and J usage is TRBJ1-2, with 8 nucleotides matching TRBD1. The CDR3 contains 13 residues. V shed 4 bases, J shed 5 bases, and the junction held 3 bases outside the gene matches. Germline-derived CDR1 and CDR2 are MGHDK and SYGVNS. The CDR3 reads CASSADRGYGYTF. CDR3 nucleotide sequence: TGTGCCAGCAGTGCTGACAGGGGATATGGCTACACCTTC.

This clone was seen more than once but under ten times. The rearrangement links TRBV29-1 to TRBJ1-1; no reliable D call. Per germline, CDR1 SQVTM and CDR2 ANQGSEA. The CDR3 spans 11 residues. V was shortened by 4 bases and J by 1 base, with 4 bases between the two germline ends. CDR3 region: CSVGQNTEAFF. The DNA for the CDR3 is TGCAGCGTTGGACAGAACACTGAAGCTTTCTTT.

The chain links TRBV9 to TRBJ2-3, with D possibly TRBD1 on 5 matching bases. This CDR3 spans 11 amino acids. The V end was cut by 7 bases, the J end by 6 bases, with 9 bases between. Germline CDR1 and CDR2: SGDLS and YYNGEE. In DNA form, the CDR3 reads TGTGCCAGCCGCTCAGGGGATACGCAGTATTTT. Its protein is CASRSGDTQYF.

This clone was observed a single time. The genes are TRBV18 and TRBJ1-1; D not certain. Trimming took off 8 bases at V and 2 bases at J, with 9 bases between the two ends. Germline V gene data show CDR1 as KGHSH and CDR2 as LQKENI. CDR3 length: 12 residues. For the CDR3, the DNA is TGTGCCAGCACCAACAGTAACACTGAAGCTTTCTTT. Protein: CASTNSNTEAFF.

This clone came up a few times. The chain is built from TRBV2 and TRBJ1-6; 8 bases line up with TRBD1. The CDR3 is made up of 14 amino acids. Germline V lookup: CDR1 SNHLY, CDR2 FYNNEI. V lost 6 bases, J lost 9 bases, and 7 bases stayed unmatched. The CDR3 region is CASSGQGIGSPLHF. CDR3 sequence (DNA): TGTGCCAGCAGCGGACAGGGTATAGGTTCACCCCTCCACTTT.

This clone has only one observation. V is TRBV30 and J is TRBJ1-1; D is unclear. Between the trimmed V and J ends, which lost 3 bases and 0 bases, there was a span of 5 bases. This CDR3 comprises 12 residues. The germline V gene has CDR1 GTSNPN and CDR2 SVGIG (reference sequence). CDR3: CAWRAMNTEAFF. Here the CDR3 DNA reads TGTGCCTGGAGGGCAATGAACACTGAAGCTTTCTTT.

The J gene is TRBJ1-1, the V gene TRBV7-6; D call uncertain. CDR3 size: 14 residues. Germline V CDR1 and CDR2: SGHVS, FNYEAQ. The V end was cut by 4 bases, the J end by 1 base, with 10 bases between. The CDR3 DNA reads as TGTGCCAGCAGCTCACCCACTCAGAACACTGAAGCTTTCTTT. Protein: CASSSPTQNTEAFF.

The chain combines TRBV5-5 with TRBJ1-1; D is unresolved. Trimming removed 0 bases at V and 0 bases at J, with 6 bases between. CDR1 is SGHKS and CDR2 is YYEKEE in the germline V gene (reference sequence). CDR3 size: 14 residues. The DNA for the CDR3 is TGTGCCAGCAGCTTGGGACAAGTGAACACTGAAGCTTTCTTT. It is translated as CASSLGQVNTEAFF.

The rearrangement uses TRBV19 and TRBJ1-6, with 9 positions matching TRBD1. The CDR3 length is 13 residues. Germline CDR1 and CDR2: LNHDA and SQIVND (reference sequence). V lost 11 bases and J lost 7; bases outside the gene matches: 6. CDR3 nucleotide sequence: TGTGCCGCAGGACAGGGGACAAATTCACCCCTCCACTTT. Translated: CAAGQGTNSPLHF.

The chain links TRBV6-2 or TRBV6-3 to TRBJ2-7; 14 nucleotides line up with TRBD2. V lost 6 bases to trimming and J lost 2 bases; unmatched junction nucleotides: 3. CDR1 and CDR2 (germline): MNHEY, SVGEGT. The CDR3 spans 15 residues. For the CDR3, the DNA is TGTGCCAGCAGCACGACTAGCGGGGGGGCCTACGAGCAGTACTTC. Protein sequence: CASSTTSGGAYEQYF.